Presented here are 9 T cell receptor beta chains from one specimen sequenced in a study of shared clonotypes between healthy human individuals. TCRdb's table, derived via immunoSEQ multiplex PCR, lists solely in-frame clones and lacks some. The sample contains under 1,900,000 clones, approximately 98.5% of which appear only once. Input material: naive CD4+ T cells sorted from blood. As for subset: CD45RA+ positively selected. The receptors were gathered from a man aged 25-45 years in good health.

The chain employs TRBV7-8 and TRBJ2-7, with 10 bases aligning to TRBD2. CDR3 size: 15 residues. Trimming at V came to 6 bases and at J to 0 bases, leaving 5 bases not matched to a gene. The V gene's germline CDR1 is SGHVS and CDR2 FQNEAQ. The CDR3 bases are TGTGCCAGCAGGAGACCTAGCGGGAGCTCCTACGAGCAGTACTTC. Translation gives CASRRPSGSSYEQYF.

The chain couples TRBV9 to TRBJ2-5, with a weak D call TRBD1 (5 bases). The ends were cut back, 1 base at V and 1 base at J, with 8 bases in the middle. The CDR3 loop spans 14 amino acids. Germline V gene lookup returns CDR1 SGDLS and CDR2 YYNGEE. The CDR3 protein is CASSVQGTQETQYF. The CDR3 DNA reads TGTGCCAGCAGCGTACAGGGAACCCAAGAGACCCAGTACTTC.

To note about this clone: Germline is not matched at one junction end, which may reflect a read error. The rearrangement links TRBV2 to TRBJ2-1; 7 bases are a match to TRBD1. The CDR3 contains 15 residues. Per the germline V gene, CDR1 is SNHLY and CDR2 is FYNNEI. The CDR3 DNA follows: TGTGCCAGCAGTGAACGAGGGGGCGCGCCAATGAGACTAATCTTC. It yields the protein CASSERGGAPMRLIF. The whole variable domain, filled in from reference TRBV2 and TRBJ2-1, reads EPEVTQTPSHQVTQMGQEVILRCVPISNHLYFYWYRQILGQKVEFLVSFYNNEISEKSEIFDDQFSVERPDGSNFTLKIRSTKLEDSAMYFCASSERGGAPMRLIFGPGTRLTVL.

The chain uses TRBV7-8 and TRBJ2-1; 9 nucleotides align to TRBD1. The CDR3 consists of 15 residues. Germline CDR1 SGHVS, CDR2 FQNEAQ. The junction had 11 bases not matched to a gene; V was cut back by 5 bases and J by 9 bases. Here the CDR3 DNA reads TGTGCCAGCAGCCCTCGACAGGGGGGTCTCGGTGAGCAGTTCTTC. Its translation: CASSPRQGGLGEQFF.

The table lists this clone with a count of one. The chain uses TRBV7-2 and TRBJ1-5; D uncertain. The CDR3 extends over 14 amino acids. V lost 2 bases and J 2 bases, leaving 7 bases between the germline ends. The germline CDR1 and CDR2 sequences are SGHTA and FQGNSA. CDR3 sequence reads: CASSLPGGNQPQHF. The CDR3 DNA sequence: TGTGCCAGCAGCTTACCGGGAGGCAATCAGCCCCAGCATTTT.

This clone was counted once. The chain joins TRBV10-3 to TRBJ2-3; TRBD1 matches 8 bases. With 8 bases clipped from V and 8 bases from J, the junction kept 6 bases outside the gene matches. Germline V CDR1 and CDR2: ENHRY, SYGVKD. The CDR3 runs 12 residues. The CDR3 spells CAIHDRGGTQYF. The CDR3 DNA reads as TGTGCCATCCATGACAGGGGTGGTACGCAGTATTTT.

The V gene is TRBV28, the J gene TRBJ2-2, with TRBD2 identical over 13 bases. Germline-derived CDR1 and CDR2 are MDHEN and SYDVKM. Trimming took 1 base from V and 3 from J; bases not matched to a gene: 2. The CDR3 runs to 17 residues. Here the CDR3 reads CASSLYTSGRDTGELFF. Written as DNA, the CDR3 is TGTGCCAGCAGTTTATACACTAGCGGGAGGGACACCGGGGAGCTGTTTTTT.

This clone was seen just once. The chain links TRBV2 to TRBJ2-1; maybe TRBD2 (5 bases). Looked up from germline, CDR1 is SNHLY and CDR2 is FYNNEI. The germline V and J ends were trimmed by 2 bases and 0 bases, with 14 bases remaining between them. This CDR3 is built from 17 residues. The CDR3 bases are TGTGCCAGCAGTGAACGAGGACCAACTAGCTCCTACAATGAGCAGTTCTTC. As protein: CASSERGPTSSYNEQFF.

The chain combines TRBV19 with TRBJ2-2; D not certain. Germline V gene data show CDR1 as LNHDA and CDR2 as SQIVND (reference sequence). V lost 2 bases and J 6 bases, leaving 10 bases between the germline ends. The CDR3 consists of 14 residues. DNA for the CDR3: TGTGCCAGTAGTATAACCGCCCCAGCCGGGGAGCTGTTTTTT. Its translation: CASSITAPAGELFF.